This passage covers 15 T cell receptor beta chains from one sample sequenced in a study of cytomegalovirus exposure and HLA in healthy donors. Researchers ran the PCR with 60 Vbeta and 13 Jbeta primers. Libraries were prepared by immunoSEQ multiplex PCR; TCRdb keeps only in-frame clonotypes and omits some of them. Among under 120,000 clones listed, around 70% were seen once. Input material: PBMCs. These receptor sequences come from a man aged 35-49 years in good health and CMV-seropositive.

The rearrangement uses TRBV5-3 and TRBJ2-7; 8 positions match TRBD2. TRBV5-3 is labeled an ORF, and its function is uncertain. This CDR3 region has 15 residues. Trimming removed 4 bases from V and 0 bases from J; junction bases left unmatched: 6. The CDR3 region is CARSLAREGSYEQYF. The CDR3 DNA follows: TGTGCCAGAAGCCTGGCACGGGAGGGCTCCTACGAGCAGTACTTC.

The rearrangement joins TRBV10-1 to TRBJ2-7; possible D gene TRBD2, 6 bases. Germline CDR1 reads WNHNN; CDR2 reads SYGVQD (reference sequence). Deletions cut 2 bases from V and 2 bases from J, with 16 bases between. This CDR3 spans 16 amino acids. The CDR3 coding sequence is TGCGCCAGCAGTGAGAAAGGTACGGGAGCCCCCTACGAGCAGTACGTC. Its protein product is CASSEKGTGAPYEQYV.

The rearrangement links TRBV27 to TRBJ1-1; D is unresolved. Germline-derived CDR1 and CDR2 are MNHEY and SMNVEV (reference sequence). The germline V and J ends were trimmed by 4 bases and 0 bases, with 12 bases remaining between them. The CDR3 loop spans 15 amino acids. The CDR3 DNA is TGTGCCAGCAGTTCTTACAGCTACATGAACACTGAAGCTTTCTTT. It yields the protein CASSSYSYMNTEAFF.

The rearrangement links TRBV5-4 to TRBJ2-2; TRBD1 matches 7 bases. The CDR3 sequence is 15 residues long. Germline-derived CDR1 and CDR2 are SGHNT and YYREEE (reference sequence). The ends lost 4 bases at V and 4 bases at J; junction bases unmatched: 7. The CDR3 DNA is TGTGCCAGCAGCCCGCAGGGGGTAGGCACCGGGGAGCTGTTTTTT. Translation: CASSPQGVGTGELFF.

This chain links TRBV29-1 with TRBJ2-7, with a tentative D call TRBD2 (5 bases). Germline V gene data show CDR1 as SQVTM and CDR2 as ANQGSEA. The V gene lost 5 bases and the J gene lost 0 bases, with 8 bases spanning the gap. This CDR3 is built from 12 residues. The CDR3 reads CSVSGYSYEQYF. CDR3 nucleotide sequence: TGCAGCGTTTCGGGATACTCCTACGAGCAGTACTTC.

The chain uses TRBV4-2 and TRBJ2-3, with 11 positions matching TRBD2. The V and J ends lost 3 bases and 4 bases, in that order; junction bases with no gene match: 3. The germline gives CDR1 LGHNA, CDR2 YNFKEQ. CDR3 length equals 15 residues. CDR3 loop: CASSQIAGGADTQYF. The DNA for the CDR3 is TGTGCCAGCAGCCAGATAGCGGGAGGGGCAGATACGCAGTATTTT.

The CDR3 here is CASSSLANSYNEQFF. The DNA of the CDR3 is TGTGCCAGCAGCTCACTAGCTAACTCCTACAATGAGCAGTTCTTC. The chain couples TRBV6-5 to TRBJ2-1, with D possibly matching TRBD2 (6 bases). From germline, CDR1 is MNHEY and CDR2 SVGAGI. V shed 6 bases and J shed 0 bases, with 12 bases lying between them. The CDR3 runs 15 residues.

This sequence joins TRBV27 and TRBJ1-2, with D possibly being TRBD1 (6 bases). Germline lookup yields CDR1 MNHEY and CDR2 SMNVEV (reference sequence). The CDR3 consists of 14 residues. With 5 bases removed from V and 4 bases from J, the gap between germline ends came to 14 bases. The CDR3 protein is CASSKAGDAYGYTF. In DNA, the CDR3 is TGTGCCAGCAGTAAGGCAGGGGATGCCTATGGCTACACCTTC.

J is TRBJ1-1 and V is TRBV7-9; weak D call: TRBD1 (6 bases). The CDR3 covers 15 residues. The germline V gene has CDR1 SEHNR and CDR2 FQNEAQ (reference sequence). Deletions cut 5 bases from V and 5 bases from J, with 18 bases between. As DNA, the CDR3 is TGTGCCAGCAGCCGGACAGCGTCCGGGAAAACTGAAGCTTTCTTT. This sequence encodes CASSRTASGKTEAFF.

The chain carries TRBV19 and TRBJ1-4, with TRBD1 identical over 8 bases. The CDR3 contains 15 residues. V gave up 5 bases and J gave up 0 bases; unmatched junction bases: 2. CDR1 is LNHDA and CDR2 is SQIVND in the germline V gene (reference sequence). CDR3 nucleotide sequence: TGTGCCAGTAGTGGGACAGGACCAACTAATGAAAAACTGTTTTTT. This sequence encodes CASSGTGPTNEKLFF.

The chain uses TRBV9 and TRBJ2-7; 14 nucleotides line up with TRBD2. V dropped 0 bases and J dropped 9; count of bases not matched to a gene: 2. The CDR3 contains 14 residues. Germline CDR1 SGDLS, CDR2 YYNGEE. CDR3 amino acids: CASSVVGTSGGQYF. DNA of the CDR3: TGTGCCAGCAGCGTAGTAGGGACTAGCGGGGGGCAGTACTTC.

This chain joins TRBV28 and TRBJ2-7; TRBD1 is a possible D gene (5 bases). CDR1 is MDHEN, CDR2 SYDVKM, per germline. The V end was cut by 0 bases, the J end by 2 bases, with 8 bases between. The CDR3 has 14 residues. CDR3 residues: CASSLWTATYEQYF. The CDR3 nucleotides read TGTGCCAGCAGTTTATGGACAGCTACCTACGAGCAGTACTTC.

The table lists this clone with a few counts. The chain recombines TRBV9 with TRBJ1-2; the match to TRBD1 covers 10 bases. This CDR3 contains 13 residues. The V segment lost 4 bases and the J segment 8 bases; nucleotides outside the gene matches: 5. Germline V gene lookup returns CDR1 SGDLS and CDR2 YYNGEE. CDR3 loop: CASSHDRGRGYTF. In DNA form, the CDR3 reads TGTGCCAGCAGCCATGACAGGGGGCGAGGCTACACCTTC.

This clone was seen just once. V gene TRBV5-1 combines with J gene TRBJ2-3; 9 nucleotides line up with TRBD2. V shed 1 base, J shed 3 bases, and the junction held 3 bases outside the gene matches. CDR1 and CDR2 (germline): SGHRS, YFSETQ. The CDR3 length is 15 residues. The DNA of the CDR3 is TGCGCCAGCAGCTTGTCAAGCGGGAGGACAGATACGCAGTATTTT. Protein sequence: CASSLSSGRTDTQYF.

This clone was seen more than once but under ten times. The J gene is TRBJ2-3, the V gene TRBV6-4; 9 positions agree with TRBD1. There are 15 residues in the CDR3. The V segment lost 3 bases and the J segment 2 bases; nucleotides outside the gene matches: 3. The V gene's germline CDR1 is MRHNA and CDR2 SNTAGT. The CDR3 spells CASSEGQGITDTQYF. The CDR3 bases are TGTGCCAGCAGTGAGGGACAGGGAATCACAGATACGCAGTATTTT.